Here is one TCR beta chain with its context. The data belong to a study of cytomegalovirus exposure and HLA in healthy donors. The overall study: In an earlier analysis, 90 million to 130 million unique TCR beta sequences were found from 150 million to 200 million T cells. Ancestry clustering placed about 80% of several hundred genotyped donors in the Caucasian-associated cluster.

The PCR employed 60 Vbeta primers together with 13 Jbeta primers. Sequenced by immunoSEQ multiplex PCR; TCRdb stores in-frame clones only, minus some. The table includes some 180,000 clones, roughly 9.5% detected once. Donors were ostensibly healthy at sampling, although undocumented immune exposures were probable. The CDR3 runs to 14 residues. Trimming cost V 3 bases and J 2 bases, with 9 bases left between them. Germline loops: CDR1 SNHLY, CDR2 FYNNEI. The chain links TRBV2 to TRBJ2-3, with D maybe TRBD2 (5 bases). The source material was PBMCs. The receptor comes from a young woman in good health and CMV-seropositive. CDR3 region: CASSEGADTDTQYF. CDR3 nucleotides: TGTGCCAGCAGTGAGGGAGCGGACACAGATACGCAGTATTTT.